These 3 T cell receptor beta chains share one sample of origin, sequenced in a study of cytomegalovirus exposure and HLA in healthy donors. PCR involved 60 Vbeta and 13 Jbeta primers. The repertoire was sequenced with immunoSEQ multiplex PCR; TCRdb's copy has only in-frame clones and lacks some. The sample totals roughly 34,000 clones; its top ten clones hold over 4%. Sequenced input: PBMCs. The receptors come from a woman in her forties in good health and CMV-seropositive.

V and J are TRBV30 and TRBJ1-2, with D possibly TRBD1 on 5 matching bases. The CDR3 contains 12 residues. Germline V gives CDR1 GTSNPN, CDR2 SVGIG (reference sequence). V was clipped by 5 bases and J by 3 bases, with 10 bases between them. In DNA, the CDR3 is TGTGCCTGGGCCCAGGGTGACTATGGCTACACCTTC. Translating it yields CAWAQGDYGYTF.

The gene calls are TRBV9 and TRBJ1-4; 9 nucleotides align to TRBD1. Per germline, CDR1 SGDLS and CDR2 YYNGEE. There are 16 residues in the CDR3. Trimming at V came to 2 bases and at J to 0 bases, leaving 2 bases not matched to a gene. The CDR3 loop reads CASSVGQGSTNEKLFF. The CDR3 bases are TGTGCCAGCAGCGTCGGACAGGGGTCAACTAATGAAAAACTGTTTTTT. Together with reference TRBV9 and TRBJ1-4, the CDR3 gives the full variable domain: DSGVTQTPKHLITATGQRVTLRCSPRSGDLSVYWYQQSLDQGLQFLIQYYNGEERAKGNILERFSAQQFPDLHSELNLSSLELGDSALYFCASSVGQGSTNEKLFFGSGTQLSVL.

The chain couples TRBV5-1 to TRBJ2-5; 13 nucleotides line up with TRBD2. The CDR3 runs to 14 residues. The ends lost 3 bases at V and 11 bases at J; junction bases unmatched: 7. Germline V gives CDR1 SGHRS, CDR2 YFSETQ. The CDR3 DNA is TGCGCCAGCAGCTCGCGGACTAGCGGGAGTAAGCAGTACTTC. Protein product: CASSSRTSGSKQYF. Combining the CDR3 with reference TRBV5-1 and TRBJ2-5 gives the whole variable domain KAGVTQTPRYLIKTRGQQVTLSCSPISGHRSVSWYQQTPGQGLQFLFEYFSETQRNKGNFPGRFSGRQFSNSRSEMNVSTLELGDSALYLCASSSRTSGSKQYFGPGTRLLVL.